This is a list of T cell receptor beta chains from one sample in a study of T-cell reconstitution after alpha-beta-depleted transplantation in children. Each CDR3 protein gets one entry after TCRdb re-called the PCR reads with MiXCR. The sample carries around 490,000 distinct CDR3 sequences, about an eighth recorded once. The source material was PBMCs, mostly from graft donor cells, sampled 180 days after TCRalphabeta/CD19-depleted stem cell transplant. The receptors were gathered from a female patient aged 2-15 years who had a stem cell transplant for aplastic anemia, so the T cells may come from the graft donor. Both conserved end residues are part of each CDR3. Fields, in order: CDR3 length, V gene, clone size, J gene, D gene, CDR3 DNA, CDR3 protein. A D gene is named only where the DNA matches it firmly. Expanded clones get a size class; other rows say once, few or many, or leave the size out.

15,TRBV13,few,TRBJ1-2,NA,TGTGCCAGCAGCTTGAGTAGGGAGGGTCGCTATGGCTACACCTTC,CASSLSREGRYGYTF
17,TRBV7-8,NA,TRBJ2-3,TRBD2,TGTGCCAGCAGGCCCTCCAACCAGCGGGGGTTTTCAGATACGCAGTATTTT,CASRPSNQRGFSDTQYF
17,TRBV18,NA,TRBJ2-5,NA,TGTGCCAGCTCACAATGGATGGAGGAGGGGACCCAAGAGACCCAGTACTTC,CASSQWMEEGTQETQYF
14,TRBV29-1,NA,TRBJ2-6,NA,TGCAGCGTGACGGCCGGCTCTGGGGCCAACGTCCTGACTTTC,CSVTAGSGANVLTF
15,TRBV5-1,NA,TRBJ2-5,TRBD2,TGCGCCAGCAGCTTGGTAGCGGGAGGGCCGAAGACCCAGTACTTC,CASSLVAGGPKTQYF
13,TRBV27,NA,TRBJ1-2,NA,TGTGCCAGCAGTGCCCAGGGAAACTATGGCTACACCTTC,CASSAQGNYGYTF
15,TRBV7-2,few,TRBJ2-1,TRBD2,TGTGCCAGCAGCTTCGGCGGGAGTATTTTCAATGAGCAGTTCTTC,CASSFGGSIFNEQFF
14,TRBV2,NA,TRBJ2-7,TRBD1,TGTGCCAGCATTGGCACAGGGGTTACCTACGAGCAGTACTTC,CASIGTGVTYEQYF
15,TRBV20-1,NA,TRBJ2-7,TRBD2,TGCAGTGCTAGACCCCTAGCGGGAGCTTTGTACGAGCAGTACTTC,CSARPLAGALYEQYF
16,TRBV20-1,NA,TRBJ2-1,TRBD2,TGCAGTGCTAGAGCTGGGACTAGCGGGTCCTACAATGAGCAGTTCTTC,CSARAGTSGSYNEQFF
13,TRBV5-1,few,TRBJ2-7,NA,TGCGCCAGCAGCTTGAGAGGGATGGACGAGCAGTACTTC,CASSLRGMDEQYF
14,TRBV6-1,few,TRBJ1-6,NA,TGTGCCAGCAGTGAAGATGGGACTCAGGCACCCCTCCACTTT,CASSEDGTQAPLHF
19,TRBV20-1,NA,TRBJ2-3,NA,TGCAGTGCTAGAACCGCGGGCCGAGGTATATTGGTCGGCACAGATACGCAGTATTTT,CSARTAGRGILVGTDTQYF
17,TRBV29-1,many,TRBJ2-7,TRBD1,TGCAGCGTTGAAGGGGTCCAAGGAACAGGGGGCAACTACGAGCAGTACTTC,CSVEGVQGTGGNYEQYF
14,TRBV21-1,few,TRBJ2-3,NA,TGTGCCACCGCCTTTCTGTCTAGCACAGATACGCAGTATTTT,CATAFLSSTDTQYF
17,TRBV28,NA,TRBJ2-5,NA,TGTGCCAGCAGTTTACAGGGGGGAGGAAGAAGAGGAGAGACCCAGTACTTC,CASSLQGGGRRGETQYF
16,TRBV7-8,few,TRBJ1-5,TRBD1,TGTGCCAGCAGCCCTCAGAGACAGGGTAGTAGACAGCCCCAGCATTTT,CASSPQRQGSRQPQHF
14,TRBV6-1,few,TRBJ1-1,NA,TGTGCCAGCAGGGAGGAAGTAGGATTCACTGAAGCTTTCTTT,CASREEVGFTEAFF
14,TRBV29-1,NA,TRBJ1-4,TRBD1,TGCAGCGTTGAGGCCGGGACAGGAAATGAAAAACTGTTTTTT,CSVEAGTGNEKLFF
15,TRBV5-1,many,TRBJ2-1,NA,TGCGCCAGCAGCTCAACAGGGAGCTCCTACAATGAGCAGTTCTTC,CASSSTGSSYNEQFF
11,TRBV13,many,TRBJ1-1,NA,TGTGCCAGCAGCTTTAACACTGAAGCTTTCTTT,CASSFNTEAFF
18,TRBV7-2,few,TRBJ2-3,TRBD2,TGTGCCAGCAGCTTAGCGGTCCTAGCGGGAGTGTCGACAGATACGCAGTATTTT,CASSLAVLAGVSTDTQYF
13,TRBV18,NA,TRBJ2-1,NA,TGTGCCAGCTCACCGGGCGTGAAGAATGAGCAGTTCTTC,CASSPGVKNEQFF
16,TRBV27,many,TRBJ1-5,TRBD1,TGTGCCAGCAGTGAGGGGTTGGGACAGGGGGTTCAGCCCCAGCATTTT,CASSEGLGQGVQPQHF
12,TRBV9,NA,TRBJ2-2,NA,TGTGCCAGCAGCGTAGTGAACGGGGAGCTGTTTTTT,CASSVVNGELFF
16,TRBV7-2,NA,TRBJ2-2,TRBD1,TGTGCCAGCAGCCGCAACTCGGGACAGGGGTCCGGGGAGCTGTTTTTT,CASSRNSGQGSGELFF
21,TRBV28,few,TRBJ1-5,TRBD1,TGTGCCAGCAGTTTGTGGGGTGAGAGGACAGGGGGCGATGGAAGCAATCAGCCCCAGCATTTT,CASSLWGERTGGDGSNQPQHF
15,TRBV7-2,many,TRBJ2-7,NA,TGTGCCAGCAGCTTATGGGCGGGCGAGGGCTACGAGCAGTACTTC,CASSLWAGEGYEQYF
20,TRBV6-2/TRBV6-3,NA,TRBJ1-5,TRBD1,TGTGCCAGCAGTTACAACCAACAGGGGGCCCTTCCCTATAGCAATCAGCCCCAGCATTTT,CASSYNQQGALPYSNQPQHF
16,TRBV20-1,few,TRBJ2-1,TRBD2,TGCAGTGCCCCCGGACTAGCGGGAGGGGGATACAATGAGCAGTTCTTC,CSAPGLAGGGYNEQFF
16,TRBV10-3,few,TRBJ2-1,TRBD2,TGTGCCATCAGTGAGTATAGCGGGAATGGCTTTGATGAGCAGTTCTTC,CAISEYSGNGFDEQFF
19,TRBV28,NA,TRBJ2-6,TRBD1,TGTGCCAGCAGCCGCCCGCCGGGACAGGGGGCGTCTGGGGCCAACGTCCTGACTTTC,CASSRPPGQGASGANVLTF
15,TRBV7-2,NA,TRBJ1-2,NA,TGTGCCAGCAGCCCCAGTGGAAGGGAAAACTATGGCTACACCTTC,CASSPSGRENYGYTF
13,TRBV19,few,TRBJ1-1,NA,TGTGCCAGTAGTGACCGGGGGAACACTGAAGCTTTCTTT,CASSDRGNTEAFF
15,TRBV12-3/TRBV12-4,NA,TRBJ1-5,NA,TGTGCCAGCACTACCTCGGGGGGCGGCAATCAGCCCCAGCATTTT,CASTTSGGGNQPQHF
16,TRBV28,few,TRBJ2-3,TRBD1,TGTGCCAGCTTCCCCCATAGGGGGCGCGTCACAGATACGCAGTATTTT,CASFPHRGRVTDTQYF
14,TRBV12-3/TRBV12-4,NA,TRBJ2-2,NA,TGTGCCAGCAGCGCCGGGACAACAACCGGGGAGCTGTTTTTT,CASSAGTTTGELFF
13,TRBV9,NA,TRBJ2-1,NA,TGTGCCAGCAGCGCGGCAGGGGAGAATGAGCAGTTCTTC,CASSAAGENEQFF
14,TRBV18,many,TRBJ2-1,NA,TGTGCCAGCTCACCAGGGAGGCAGAACAATGAGCAGTTCTTC,CASSPGRQNNEQFF
14,TRBV28,NA,TRBJ1-4,NA,TGTGCCAGCAGTTTATCGGCGGCTAATGAAAAACTGTTTTTT,CASSLSAANEKLFF
14,TRBV5-6,few,TRBJ2-5,NA,TGTGCCAGCAGCTGGGGACCGCACCAAGAGACCCAGTACTTC,CASSWGPHQETQYF
14,TRBV27,few,TRBJ2-5,TRBD1,TGTGCCAGCGCCTCAGGGGGCTTTACGGAGACCCAGTACTTC,CASASGGFTETQYF
12,TRBV6-5,NA,TRBJ1-1,NA,TGTGCCAGCAGTTACGGCGTGGGGGAAGCTTTCTTT,CASSYGVGEAFF
16,TRBV7-2,few,TRBJ2-3,NA,TGTGCCAGCAGCTTAGCGCCGAGCGGAGGCACAGATACGCAGTATTTT,CASSLAPSGGTDTQYF
11,TRBV29-1,NA,TRBJ1-2,NA,TGCAGCGTTGAGGAGGGAGGCCCGGGGGCCTTC,CSVEEGGPGAF